The next 9 T cell receptor beta chains were all read from a single sample in a study of high-grade serous ovarian cancer treatment subgroups. The method was immunoSEQ multiplex PCR; TCRdb's version includes in-frame clones alone and lacks a portion of them. The sample has about 30,000 clones; roughly 80% are singletons. Tumor samples were taken before definitive surgery or chemotherapy. Material for sequencing was tumor tissue. All receptors derive from a human donor with high-grade serous ovarian cancer.

V gene TRBV13 combines with J gene TRBJ2-5; D is unresolved. Germline values: CDR1 PRHDT, CDR2 FYEKMQ (reference sequence). This CDR3 region has 13 residues. Between the trimmed V and J ends, which lost 1 base and 5 bases, there was a span of 8 bases. This CDR3 reads CASSLAGRETQYF. DNA of the CDR3: TGTGCCAGCAGCTTAGCGGGTAGGGAGACCCAGTACTTC.

To note about this clone: This sample also contains other DNA sequences that code for the same CDR3. V gene TRBV11-2 combines with J gene TRBJ1-1; no firm D call. The CDR3 runs 13 residues. V lost 3 bases and J 2 bases, leaving 7 bases between the germline ends. From germline, CDR1 is SGHAT and CDR2 FQNNGV. The CDR3: CASSLERNTEAFF. The CDR3 nucleotides read TGTGCCAGCAGCTTGGAACGAAACACTGAAGCTTTCTTT.

The chain links TRBV5-1 to TRBJ1-2; no reliable D call. CDR1 SGHRS and CDR2 YFSETQ come from the germline V gene. The CDR3 is made up of 14 amino acids. V was cut by 2 bases and J by 4 bases, with 12 bases left in between. CDR3 nucleotides: TGCGCCAGCAGCTTAGAGGGCGGTGGCTATGGCTACACCTTC. Its translation is CASSLEGGGYGYTF. Based on the CDR3 plus reference TRBV5-1 and TRBJ1-2, the full variable domain is KAGVTQTPRYLIKTRGQQVTLSCSPISGHRSVSWYQQTPGQGLQFLFEYFSETQRNKGNFPGRFSGRQFSNSRSEMNVSTLELGDSALYLCASSLEGGGYGYTFGSGTRLTVV.

The chain recombines TRBV18 with TRBJ1-4; D gene uncertain. There are 17 residues in the CDR3. Between the trimmed V and J ends, which lost 3 bases and 0 bases, there was a span of 14 bases. CDR1 and CDR2 (germline): KGHSH, LQKENI. The CDR3: CASSPEQTLATNEKLFF. The CDR3 region has the DNA TGTGCCAGCTCACCGGAACAGACCCTTGCAACTAATGAAAAACTGTTTTTT.

The gene calls are TRBV19 and TRBJ2-2, with TRBD1 matching over 8 bases. This CDR3 has 18 residues. Per germline, CDR1 LNHDA and CDR2 SQIVND (reference sequence). Losses at the gene ends were 6 bases for V and 5 bases for J; bases not matched to a gene: 17. The CDR3 nucleotides read TGTGCCAGTAGCCGCCTAAGGGGGGCAGGGGGCTTAACCGGGGAGCTGTTTTTT. Translating it yields CASSRLRGAGGLTGELFF.

This rearrangement joins TRBV5-6 to TRBJ2-7; weak D call: TRBD2 (6 bases). Germline V gene sequence: CDR1 SGHDT, CDR2 YYEEEE. This CDR3 contains 15 residues. The V end was cut by 5 bases, the J end by 0 bases, with 15 bases between. The CDR3 region is CASRLRAGSSYEQYF. CDR3 DNA sequence: TGTGCCAGCAGATTGAGAGCCGGGAGCTCCTACGAGCAGTACTTC. The full variable domain, its missing parts supplied by reference TRBV5-6 and TRBJ2-7, is DAGVTQSPTHLIKTRGQQVTLRCSPKSGHDTVSWYQQALGQGPQFIFQYYEEEERQRGNFPDRFSGHQFPNYSSELNVNALLLGDSALYLCASRLRAGSSYEQYFGPGTRLTVT.

This clone was recorded only once. The chain uses TRBV5-6 and TRBJ1-1; D is ambiguous. CDR1 and CDR2 from the germline V gene are SGHDT and YYEEEE. Trimming removed 4 bases from V and 0 bases from J, with 19 bases in between. CDR3 size: 17 residues. The CDR3: CASSRRYRGSLNTEAFF. As DNA, the CDR3 is TGTGCCAGCAGCCGACGGTATCGGGGATCATTGAACACTGAAGCTTTCTTT.

V and J are TRBV5-1 and TRBJ2-4; 13 bases map to TRBD2. Germline lookup yields CDR1 SGHRS and CDR2 YFSETQ. V shed 0 bases, J shed 1 base, and the junction held 7 bases outside the gene matches. This CDR3 contains 19 residues. The CDR3 spells CASSLGTSGRPVAKNIQYF. CDR3 DNA: TGCGCCAGCAGCTTGGGGACTAGCGGGAGACCGGTGGCCAAAAACATTCAGTACTTC.

V usage is TRBV2 and J usage is TRBJ2-7; 7 nucleotides agree with TRBD2. Trimming removed 7 bases from V and 6 bases from J; junction bases left unmatched: 15. CDR1 is SNHLY, CDR2 FYNNEI, per germline. CDR3 length equals 15 residues. CDR3 DNA: TGTGCCAGCAAGGTGGGGGGGGGACGAACGGGCGAGCAGTACTTC. Protein sequence: CASKVGGGRTGEQYF.